Listed below are T cell receptor beta chains from one sample, sequenced in a study of blood T cells in healthy people across ages. A single record per CDR3 protein comes from TCRdb applying MiXCR to the 5' RACE reads. The table has about 640,000 distinct CDR3 sequences, approximately 30% seen once; the top ten hold more than 15%. Sequencing was performed on blood. These receptors were taken from an elderly woman in good health. Each CDR3 is given with its conserved first and last residue. D genes are given only for firm matches. The listing skips clone size in some rows; elsewhere it reads once, few, many or a size class.

j_call | clone_size | d_call | v_call | cdr3_aa | cdr3_nt
TRBJ1-1 | - | - | TRBV20-1 | CSARDGTARTEAFF | TGCAGTGCTAGAGATGGGACGGCAAGGACTGAAGCTTTCTTT
TRBJ2-7 | - | TRBD1 | TRBV7-2 | CASSLTWDRAYEQYF | TGTGCCAGCAGCTTAACTTGGGACAGGGCTTACGAGCAGTACTTC
TRBJ2-5 | many | - | TRBV6-5 | CASSYGGPGGETQYF | TGTGCCAGCAGTTACGGGGGACCCGGCGGGGAGACCCAGTACTTC
TRBJ1-3 | many | - | TRBV9 | CASSVTGNSGNTIYF | TGTGCCAGCAGCGTTACAGGGAACTCTGGAAACACCATATATTTT
TRBJ2-7 | many | TRBD1 | TRBV5-1 | CASSLEAGTGHDEQYF | TGCGCCAGCAGCTTGGAAGCCGGGACAGGGCACGACGAGCAGTACTTC
TRBJ2-3 | many | - | TRBV7-2 | CASSYGLPPDTQYF | TGTGCCAGCAGCTACGGACTCCCCCCAGATACGCAGTATTTT
TRBJ1-1 | few | - | TRBV29-1 | CSAKTGGDTEAFF | TGCAGCGCAAAAACTGGGGGCGACACTGAAGCTTTCTTT
TRBJ2-3 | many | TRBD2 | TRBV5-1 | CASRSGGGADTQYF | TGCGCCAGCAGAAGCGGGGGCGGCGCAGATACGCAGTATTTT
TRBJ2-1 | - | - | TRBV19 | CASSRPPKLDEQFF | TGTGCCAGTAGTCGGCCGCCAAAACTCGATGAGCAGTTCTTC
TRBJ2-5 | many | TRBD1 | TRBV12-3/TRBV12-4 | CASSLSGQGARETQYF | TGTGCCAGCAGTTTATCGGGACAGGGGGCGAGAGAGACCCAGTACTTC
TRBJ2-3 | few | TRBD2 | TRBV29-1 | CSVGGGGANTQYF | TGCAGCGTCGGGGGCGGGGGGGCAAATACGCAGTATTTT
TRBJ2-1 | many | TRBD2 | TRBV9 | CASSSGVGLALDEQFF | TGTGCCAGCAGCTCCGGAGTCGGACTAGCCCTCGATGAGCAGTTCTTC
TRBJ1-6 | few | - | TRBV6-1 | CASSENMGASYNSPLHF | TGTGCCAGCAGTGAGAATATGGGGGCCTCCTATAATTCACCCCTCCACTTT
TRBJ2-3 | - | - | TRBV4-2 | CASSQDAGPSTDTQYF | TGTGCCAGCAGCCAAGACGCCGGCCCCAGCACAGATACGCAGTATTTT
TRBJ2-1 | many | TRBD2 | TRBV6-5 | CASRRPSGYNEQFF | TGTGCCAGCAGGCGGCCTAGCGGGTACAATGAGCAGTTCTTC
TRBJ2-1 | many | TRBD1 | TRBV7-2 | CASSLGTGYNEQFF | TGTGCCAGCAGCCTCGGGACAGGCTACAATGAGCAGTTCTTC
TRBJ2-5 | few | - | TRBV19 | CASTPSRGQETQYF | TGTGCCAGTACCCCCTCTAGGGGCCAAGAGACCCAGTACTTC
TRBJ2-3 | - | - | TRBV6-5 | CASSYSNSRTDTQYF | TGTGCCAGCAGTTACTCGAATTCCAGAACAGATACGCAGTATTTT
TRBJ1-2 | - | TRBD1 | TRBV20-1 | CRQTTGGSEGYTF | TGCAGACAGACCACAGGGGGAAGTGAGGGCTACACCTTC
TRBJ2-2 | - | - | TRBV28 | CASGDQGGTGELFF | TGTGCCAGCGGAGATCAGGGGGGCACCGGGGAGCTGTTTTTT
TRBJ1-1 | few | TRBD1 | TRBV19 | CASSSTGGIAEAFF | TGTGCCAGTAGCTCGACAGGGGGCATCGCTGAAGCTTTCTTT
TRBJ1-6 | many | - | TRBV7-2 | CASSRIQINNSPLHF | TGTGCCAGCAGCCGAATCCAGATAAATAATTCACCCCTCCACTTT
TRBJ1-1 | - | - | TRBV20-1 | CSAKPSGTEAFF | TGCAGTGCTAAGCCCAGCGGGACTGAAGCTTTCTTT
TRBJ2-3 | many | - | TRBV6-2/TRBV6-3 | CASNGAAGSTDTQYF | TGTGCCAGCAACGGGGCAGCTGGGAGCACAGATACGCAGTATTTT
TRBJ1-6 | few | TRBD1 | TRBV9 | CASSVDDTGGFGSPLHF | TGTGCCAGCAGCGTGGATGACACAGGGGGCTTTGGGTCACCCCTCCACTTT
TRBJ2-7 | - | - | TRBV6-1 | CASREGTLSYEQYF | TGTGCCAGCCGAGAGGGGACCCTCTCCTACGAGCAGTACTTC
TRBJ1-2 | many | - | TRBV7-2 | CASSLAGGGYTF | TGTGCCAGCAGCTTGGCCGGGGGCGGCTACACCTTC
TRBJ1-3 | few | - | TRBV12-3/TRBV12-4 | CASTTGAPTSGNTIYF | TGTGCCAGCACCACGGGGGCTCCCACCTCTGGAAACACCATATATTTT
TRBJ1-5 | - | TRBD1 | TRBV6-2/TRBV6-3 | CASRDRSNQPQHF | TGTGCCAGCAGGGACAGGAGCAATCAGCCCCAGCATTTT
TRBJ1-6 | many | - | TRBV4-3 | CASSQARGGNFYLHF | TGCGCCAGCAGCCAAGCTAGGGGGGGCAATTTCTACCTCCACTTT
TRBJ1-2 | - | - | TRBV5-4 | CASSLDGEAGEGYGYTF | TGTGCCAGCAGCTTGGATGGGGAGGCAGGGGAAGGCTATGGCTACACCTTC
TRBJ1-2 | many | TRBD1 | TRBV6-5 | CASSSGTGVTAGGYTF | TGTGCCAGCAGTTCCGGCACAGGGGTGACTGCGGGTGGCTACACCTTC
TRBJ1-4 | - | TRBD1 | TRBV10-3 | CAISDAGGEKLFF | TGCGCCATCAGCGATGCAGGGGGCGAAAAACTGTTTTTT
TRBJ1-1 | few | TRBD1 | TRBV14 | CASSLRQGPNTEAFF | TGTGCCAGCAGCCTGAGACAGGGCCCGAACACTGAAGCTTTCTTT
TRBJ2-7 | many | TRBD2 | TRBV5-1 | CASKPELAVYEQYF | TGCGCCAGCAAACCGGAACTAGCGGTGTACGAGCAGTACTTC
TRBJ1-2 | - | - | TRBV6-6 | CASSSSTYGYTF | TGTGCCAGCAGTTCATCAACCTATGGCTACACCTTC
TRBJ2-1 | many | TRBD1 | TRBV29-1 | CSVNPRDRGRNEQFF | TGCAGCGTCAATCCCCGGGACAGGGGGCGAAATGAGCAGTTCTTC
TRBJ2-1 | many | TRBD2 | TRBV10-3 | CAISGGLAGAYNEQFF | TGTGCCATCAGTGGCGGACTAGCGGGGGCCTACAATGAGCAGTTCTTC
TRBJ1-2 | few | - | TRBV6-2/TRBV6-3 | CASSSRAYGYTF | TGTGCCAGCAGTTCCCGCGCCTATGGCTACACCTTC
TRBJ2-3 | once | TRBD2 | TRBV20-1 | CSASPTSGGTDTQYF | TGCAGTGCTAGCCCGACTAGCGGGGGCACAGATACGCAGTATTTT
TRBJ1-1 | - | TRBD1 | TRBV9 | CASSPRGTGGARTEAFF | TGTGCCAGCAGCCCCCGTGGGACAGGGGGCGCGCGGACTGAAGCTTTCTTT
TRBJ2-3 | few | TRBD2 | TRBV7-9 | CASGLAGGTDTQYF | TGTGCCAGCGGGCTAGCGGGGGGCACAGATACGCAGTATTTT
TRBJ2-3 | few | TRBD2 | TRBV20-1 | CSARASGGGGGVDTQYF | TGCAGTGCTAGAGCCAGCGGAGGCGGCGGGGGGGTAGATACGCAGTATTTT
TRBJ1-4 | once | TRBD1 | TRBV27 | CASSPGQGVPTNEKLFF | TGTGCCAGCAGTCCCGGACAGGGGGTACCAACTAATGAAAAACTGTTTTTT
TRBJ2-5 | many | - | TRBV15 | CATSETGTAWAQYF | TGTGCCACCAGCGAGACGGGGACTGCGTGGGCCCAGTACTTC
TRBJ2-3 | many | - | TRBV30 | CAWSVGTDTQYF | TGTGCCTGGAGTGTGGGAACAGATACGCAGTATTTT
TRBJ2-7 | - | - | TRBV6-1 | CASTSSGRYEQYF | TGTGCCAGCACGAGTAGCGGAAGATACGAGCAGTACTTC
TRBJ2-2 | - | TRBD2 | TRBV10-3 | CAISESLRGSGSVGTGELFF | TGTGCCATCAGTGAGTCCCTACGCGGGAGCGGGAGCGTCGGCACCGGGGAGCTGTTTTTT
TRBJ2-5 | many | TRBD2 | TRBV9 | CASSTASGGAGSRTKTQYF | TGTGCCAGCAGCACGGCTAGCGGGGGGGCCGGTTCAAGAACGAAGACCCAGTACTTC
TRBJ1-3 | - | TRBD1 | TRBV9 | CASAQGASRNTIYF | TGTGCCAGCGCCCAGGGGGCCTCTAGAAACACCATATATTTT
TRBJ1-2 | - | TRBD1 | TRBV9 | CASSVDPFDRGDGCTF | TGTGCCAGCAGCGTAGATCCCTTCGACAGGGGAGATGGCTGCACCTTC
TRBJ2-3 | many | - | TRBV24-1 | CATSDLPGRWNSDTQYF | TGTGCCACCAGTGACCTGCCGGGACGGTGGAATTCAGATACGCAGTATTTT